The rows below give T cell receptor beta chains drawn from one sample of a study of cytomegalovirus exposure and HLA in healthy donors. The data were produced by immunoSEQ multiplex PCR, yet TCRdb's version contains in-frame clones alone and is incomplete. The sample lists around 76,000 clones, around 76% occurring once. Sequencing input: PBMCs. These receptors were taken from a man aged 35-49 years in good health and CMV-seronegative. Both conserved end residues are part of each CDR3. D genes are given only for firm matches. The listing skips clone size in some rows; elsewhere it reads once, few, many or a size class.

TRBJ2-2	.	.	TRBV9	CASGGAANTGELFF	TGTGCCAGCGGAGGAGCTGCGAACACCGGGGAGCTGTTTTTT
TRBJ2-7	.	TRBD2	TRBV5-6	CASSPGTSGRAAEF	TGTGCCAGCAGCCCTGGGACTAGCGGGAGGGCCGCTGAGTTC
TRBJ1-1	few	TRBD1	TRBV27	CASSSFRDRGLNTEAFF	TGTGCCAGCAGTTCCTTCCGGGACAGGGGATTGAACACTGAAGCTTTCTTT
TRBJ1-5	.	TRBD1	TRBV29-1	CSAAAGTGDQPQHF	TGCAGCGCTGCGGCCGGGACAGGGGACCAGCCCCAGCATTTT
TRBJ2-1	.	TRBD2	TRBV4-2	CASSQERKAGGGKNEQFF	TGTGCCAGCAGCCAAGAGCGAAAAGCGGGAGGGGGAAAGAATGAGCAGTTCTTC
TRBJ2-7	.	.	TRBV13	CASSFQGAGEQYF	TGTGCCAGCAGCTTTCAGGGAGCGGGCGAGCAGTACTTC
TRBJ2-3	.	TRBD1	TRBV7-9	CASSPRTGKTDTQYF	TGTGCCAGCAGCCCACGGACAGGGAAGACAGATACGCAGTATTTT
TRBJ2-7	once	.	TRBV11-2	CASSPKIEQYF	TGTGCCAGCAGCCCTAAGATCGAGCAGTACTTC
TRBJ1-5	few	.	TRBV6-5	CASMALSNQPQHF	TGTGCCAGCATGGCCCTGAGCAATCAGCCCCAGCATTTT
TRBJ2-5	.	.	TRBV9	CASSVGATRQETQYF	TGTGCCAGCAGCGTAGGGGCGACCCGCCAAGAGACCCAGTACTTC
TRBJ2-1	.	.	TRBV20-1	CSATRQSEQFF	TGCAGTGCTACCCGACAATCAGAGCAGTTCTTC
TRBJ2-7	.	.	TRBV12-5	CASGLVTWQQYF	TGTGCTAGTGGTTTGGTAACGTGGCAGCAGTACTTC
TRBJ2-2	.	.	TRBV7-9	CASSLAQGTGELFF	TGTGCCAGCAGCTTAGCACAGGGTACCGGGGAGCTGTTTTTT
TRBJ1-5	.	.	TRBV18	CASSPSRTEPQHF	TGTGCCAGCTCACCGTCCAGGACAGAGCCCCAGCATTTT
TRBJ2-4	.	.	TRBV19	CASKSGSGQENIQYF	TGTGCCAGTAAGTCAGGCTCGGGACAAGAAAACATTCAGTACTTC
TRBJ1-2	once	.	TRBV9	CASSAMTALNYGHTF	TGTGCCAGCAGCGCCATGACAGCGCTTAACTATGGCCACACCTTC